The clone carrying this T cell receptor beta chain was seen ten or more times. Its specificity is unknown. The record originates from a study of prognosis after radiotherapy for stage I lung cancer. Across the whole study: For radiotherapy, patients got SBRT split into 3 to 5 fractions, giving a biologically effective dose of at least 100 Gy. Study results and caveats: The number of unique TCR clones went down after stereotactic body radiation therapy, with a median of around 10,000 versus 6,900.

Two-round multiplex PCR amplified TCR beta CDR3 from genomic DNA. Amplification during the initial PCR round employed primers specific to each TRBV and TRBJ gene. TCRdb reprocessed the multiplex PCR reads via MiXCR and lists one record per CDR3 protein. The sample contains 27,000 or so distinct CDR3 sequences, roughly 40% of which appear only once. The CDR3 length is 14 residues. V was cut by 1 base and J by 4 bases, with 10 bases left in between. Germline CDR1 reads SGHTA; CDR2 reads FQGTGA. The chain couples TRBV7-3 to TRBJ1-2; D unresolved. Specimen: PBMCs, collected before or after stereotactic body radiation therapy (not recorded which). The clonotype comes from a donor at least 50 years old with non-small cell lung cancer. CDR3 loop: CASSLSRKAYGYTF. CDR3 coding DNA: TGTGCCAGCAGCTTAAGTAGGAAAGCCTATGGCTACACCTTC.